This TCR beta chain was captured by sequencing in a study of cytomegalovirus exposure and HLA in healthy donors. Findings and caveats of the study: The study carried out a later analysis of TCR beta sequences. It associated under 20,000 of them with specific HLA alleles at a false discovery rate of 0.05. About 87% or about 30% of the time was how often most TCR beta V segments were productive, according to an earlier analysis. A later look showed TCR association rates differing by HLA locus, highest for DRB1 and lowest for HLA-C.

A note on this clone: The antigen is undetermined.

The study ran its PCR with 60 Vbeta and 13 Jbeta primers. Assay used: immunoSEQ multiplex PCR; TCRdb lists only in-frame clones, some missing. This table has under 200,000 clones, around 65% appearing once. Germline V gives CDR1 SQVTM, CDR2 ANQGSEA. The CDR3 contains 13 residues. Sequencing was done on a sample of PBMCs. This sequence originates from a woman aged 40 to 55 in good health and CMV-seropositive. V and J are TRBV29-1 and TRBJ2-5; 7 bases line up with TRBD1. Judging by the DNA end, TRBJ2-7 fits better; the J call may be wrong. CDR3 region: CSVEEGQRYEQYF. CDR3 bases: TGCAGCGTTGAAGAGGGACAGAGATACGAGCAGTACTTC.